The 22 T cell receptor beta chains in this list originate from one sample, sequenced in a study of T cell repertoires in cytomegalovirus infection. MiXCR, applied by TCRdb to the reads, yields one record per CDR3 protein. The sample lists approximately 160,000 distinct CDR3 sequences, 17% occurring once. Sequencing used CD8+ T cells from PBMCs. These receptors came from a human donor in good health (CMV status not recorded). Some clones in this sample may be carry-over from other donors' samples.

The chain has TRBV7-9 and TRBJ2-2; 8 nucleotides match TRBD2. Losses at the gene ends were 6 bases for V and 4 bases for J; bases not matched to a gene: 13. The CDR3 runs to 17 residues. The germline V gene has CDR1 SEHNR and CDR2 FQNEAQ (reference sequence). CDR3 in DNA: TGTGCCAGCAGGGTAAAAAGAAGCGGGAGTAGCACCGGGGAGCTGTTTTTT. It is translated as CASRVKRSGSSTGELFF.

J is TRBJ2-7 and V is TRBV4-3; TRBD2 matches at 12 bases. V shed 4 bases and J 5 bases; nucleotides not matched to a gene: 12. Germline V CDR1 and CDR2: LGHNA, YSLEER. The CDR3 totals 17 residues. CDR3 sequence reads: CASSPTRLAGALNEQYF. In DNA, the CDR3 is TGCGCCAGCAGCCCCACCCGACTAGCGGGGGCCCTTAACGAGCAGTACTTC.

This rearrangement joins TRBV12-3 or TRBV12-4 to TRBJ2-1; 8 bases are shared with TRBD2. Trimming removed 3 bases from V and 6 bases from J; junction bases left unmatched: 4. The CDR3 is 14 amino acids. The CDR3 DNA is TGTGCCAGCAGTTTTACGGGAGGGAGCAATGAGCAGTTCTTC. Encoded protein: CASSFTGGSNEQFF.

The CDR3: CSARTSGVRYNEQFF. Written as DNA, the CDR3 is TGCAGTGCCCGGACTAGCGGTGTAAGGTACAATGAGCAGTTCTTC. The rearrangement joins TRBV20-1 to TRBJ2-1; 10 bases match TRBD2. The CDR3 covers 15 residues. Germline V lookup: CDR1 DFQATT, CDR2 SNEGSKA (reference sequence). The ends lost 6 bases at V and 4 bases at J; junction bases unmatched: 9.

V usage is TRBV7-2 and J usage is TRBJ2-3; D may be TRBD1 (6 bases). The CDR3 is 16 amino acids. V was pared by 1 base and J by 2 bases, with 13 bases between. CDR1 and CDR2 from the germline V gene are SGHTA and FQGNSA. CDR3 sequence: CASSLDWGRDTDTQYF. The CDR3, as DNA: TGTGCCAGCAGCTTAGACTGGGGGCGCGACACAGATACGCAGTATTTT.

This clonotype was seen a handful of times. V and J are TRBV6-2 or TRBV6-3 and TRBJ2-3; maybe TRBD2 (7 bases). CDR3 length equals 16 residues. Trimming stripped 0 bases from V and 1 base from J, with 11 bases between. Germline loops: CDR1 MNHEY, CDR2 SVGEGT. CDR3 sequence reads: CASSYSRGLRTDTQYF. The DNA of the CDR3 is TGTGCCAGCAGTTACTCGCGGGGGCTACGCACAGATACGCAGTATTTT.

This clonotype has more than one count but fewer than ten. The chain is built from TRBV4-1 and TRBJ2-3, with 7 bases identical to TRBD2. The CDR3 is made up of 17 amino acids. Unmatched junction bases numbered 6, after V lost 0 bases and J lost 0 bases. CDR1 and CDR2 (germline): MGHRA, YSYEKL. The CDR3 DNA is TGCGCCAGCAGCCAAGATTGGGGACTACCTAGCACAGATACGCAGTATTTT. Encoded protein: CASSQDWGLPSTDTQYF.

J is TRBJ1-5 and V is TRBV19; TRBD1 matches at 7 bases. Germline V CDR1 and CDR2: LNHDA, SQIVND (reference sequence). This CDR3 is built from 13 residues. The V segment lost 9 bases and the J segment 3 bases; nucleotides outside the gene matches: 5. DNA for the CDR3: TGTGCCAGCAAGACAGGGATCAATCAGCCCCAGCATTTT. This sequence encodes CASKTGINQPQHF.

This clonotype was counted only a few times. This chain uses TRBV7-9 with TRBJ2-3, with 7 bases identical to TRBD2. This CDR3 has 16 amino acids. The V gene end was trimmed by 1 base and the J gene end by 2 bases; junction bases not matched to a gene: 6. Germline values: CDR1 SEHNR, CDR2 FQNEAQ (reference sequence). CDR3 sequence: CASSLGASGSTDTQYF. As DNA, the CDR3 is TGTGCCAGCAGCTTAGGGGCTAGCGGATCCACAGATACGCAGTATTTT.

This clonotype appeared a few times. The V and J genes are TRBV7-2 and TRBJ2-7; TRBD1 or TRBD2 may be the D gene (5 bases each). V was clipped by 1 base and J by 0 bases, with 13 bases between them. Germline CDR1 reads SGHTA; CDR2 reads FQGNSA. This CDR3 has 16 residues. The CDR3 nucleotides read TGTGCCAGCAGCTTAGGAGGGGCCCACCTCTCCTACGAGCAGTACTTC. As protein: CASSLGGAHLSYEQYF.

The chain carries TRBV12-5 and TRBJ1-3, with D uncertain. V was pared by 0 bases and J by 0 bases, with 15 bases between. Germline CDR1 LGHNT, CDR2 FRNRAP. The CDR3 consists of 18 residues. This chain's CDR3 is CASGLVPSGEISGNTIYF. The DNA for the CDR3 is TGTGCTAGTGGTTTGGTACCTTCCGGTGAGATCTCTGGAAACACCATATATTTT.

This clonotype was picked up a small number of times. V and J are TRBV7-6 and TRBJ2-7, with TRBD1 identical over 12 bases. The V gene's germline CDR1 is SGHVS and CDR2 FNYEAQ. The CDR3 has 15 residues. V gave up 3 bases and J gave up 5 bases; unmatched junction bases: 5. CDR3 DNA: TGTGCCAGCAGCTTCCGGGACAGGGGGCAGGACGAGCAGTACTTC. Its protein product is CASSFRDRGQDEQYF.

The table lists this clonotype with a few counts. The V gene is TRBV27, the J gene TRBJ1-1; D not certain. V gave up 6 bases and J gave up 4 bases, with 12 bases separating them. Germline V gene data show CDR1 as MNHEY and CDR2 as SMNVEV (reference sequence). The CDR3 contains 13 residues. The CDR3 DNA reads TGTGCCAGCAGCCCCTCCTTCGGCACTGAAGCTTTCTTT. Residues: CASSPSFGTEAFF.

This clonotype was detected a few times. The CDR3 here is CASSTPGPYYF. The CDR3 DNA reads as TGTGCCAGCAGCACTCCAGGGCCCTATTACTTC. The gene calls are TRBV9 and TRBJ2-7, with a weak D call TRBD1 (5 bases). The V gene lost 4 bases and the J gene lost 13 bases, with 15 bases spanning the gap. The V gene's germline CDR1 is SGDLS and CDR2 YYNGEE. The CDR3 covers 11 residues.

The chain is built from TRBV18 and TRBJ1-1, with D unclear. This CDR3 contains 14 residues. Germline V CDR1 and CDR2: KGHSH, LQKENI. V lost 1 base, J lost 3 bases, and 9 bases lay in between. The CDR3 DNA is TGTGCCAGCTCACCACGAGGCCCGGACACTGAAGCTTTCTTT. Protein: CASSPRGPDTEAFF.

This clonotype showed up just a few times. This chain connects TRBV29-1 to TRBJ2-7, with D unresolved. This CDR3 contains 12 residues. The germline V and J ends were trimmed by 5 bases and 5 bases, with 13 bases remaining between them. Germline values: CDR1 SQVTM, CDR2 ANQGSEA. This CDR3 is CSVLGPLDEQYF. CDR3 nucleotide sequence: TGCAGCGTTTTAGGTCCGTTGGACGAGCAGTACTTC.

This clonotype was detected only a few times. The chain employs TRBV28 and TRBJ2-7; 9 bases are a match to TRBD1. V was clipped by 7 bases and J by 5 bases; unmatched bases: 6. In germline, CDR1 is MDHEN, CDR2 SYDVKM. The CDR3 spans 13 residues. The CDR3 sequence: CASKGTGINEQYF. CDR3 coding DNA: TGTGCCAGCAAGGGGACAGGGATAAACGAGCAGTACTTC.

The rearrangement links TRBV6-8 to TRBJ1-5; a weak D match, TRBD1 (6 bases). Per germline, CDR1 MNHGY and CDR2 SAAAGT. This CDR3 has 13 amino acids. V shed 5 bases and J shed 7 bases, with 12 bases lying between them. The CDR3 sequence: CASSRGAQQPQHF. The DNA of the CDR3 is TGTGCCAGCAGTCGGGGGGCCCAGCAGCCCCAGCATTTT.

The rearrangement links TRBV4-1 to TRBJ2-1, with 8 bases fitting TRBD2. Germline V gives CDR1 MGHRA, CDR2 YSYEKL. V trimming: 0 bases; J trimming: 4 bases; junction bases outside the gene matches: 8. CDR3 size: 17 residues. The CDR3 sequence: CASSQDQTSGLYNEQFF. The CDR3 bases are TGCGCCAGCAGCCAAGACCAAACTAGCGGCCTATACAATGAGCAGTTCTTC.

The table lists this clonotype with a few counts. The chain couples TRBV7-2 to TRBJ1-5, with 8 positions matching TRBD1. Per the germline V gene, CDR1 is SGHTA and CDR2 is FQGNSA. With V trimmed by 4 bases and J by 4 bases, 12 bases remained unmatched. CDR3 size: 17 residues. The CDR3, as DNA: TGTGCCAGCAGCTCTCCTGACCCAGGGGGCGCGAATCAGCCCCAGCATTTT. This codes for CASSSPDPGGANQPQHF.

In its sample, this clonotype was seen a few times. The chain uses TRBV7-9 and TRBJ2-1; 10 bases are shared with TRBD1. CDR1 and CDR2 (germline): SEHNR, FQNEAQ (reference sequence). J lost 7 bases, V lost 5 bases, and 11 bases had no gene match. This CDR3 comprises 16 residues. The CDR3: CASSAGTGDRVNEQFF. The CDR3 DNA follows: TGTGCCAGCAGCGCTGGGACAGGGGATAGGGTTAATGAGCAGTTCTTC.

This clonotype was observed a few times. The chain couples TRBV6-2 or TRBV6-3 to TRBJ2-7; 7 nucleotides line up with TRBD1. Germline V CDR1 and CDR2: MNHEY, SVGEGT. CDR3 length: 14 residues. V lost 5 bases to trimming and J lost 3 bases; unmatched junction nucleotides: 7. This CDR3 is CASSRGQFDYEQYF. Written as DNA, the CDR3 is TGTGCCAGCAGTCGGGGACAGTTCGACTACGAGCAGTACTTC.